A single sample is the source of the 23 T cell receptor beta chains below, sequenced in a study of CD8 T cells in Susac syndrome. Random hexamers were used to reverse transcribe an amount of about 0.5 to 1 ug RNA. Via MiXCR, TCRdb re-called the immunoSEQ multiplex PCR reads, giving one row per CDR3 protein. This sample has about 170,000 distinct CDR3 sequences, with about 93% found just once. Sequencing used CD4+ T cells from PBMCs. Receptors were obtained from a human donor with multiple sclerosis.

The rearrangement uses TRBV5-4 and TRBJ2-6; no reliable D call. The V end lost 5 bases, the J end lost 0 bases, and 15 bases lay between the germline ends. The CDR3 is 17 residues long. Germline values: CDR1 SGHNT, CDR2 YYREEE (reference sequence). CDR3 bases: TGTGCCAGCAGGGAAGGTGGCTCCAGCTCTGGGGCCAACGTCCTGACTTTC. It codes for CASREGGSSSGANVLTF.

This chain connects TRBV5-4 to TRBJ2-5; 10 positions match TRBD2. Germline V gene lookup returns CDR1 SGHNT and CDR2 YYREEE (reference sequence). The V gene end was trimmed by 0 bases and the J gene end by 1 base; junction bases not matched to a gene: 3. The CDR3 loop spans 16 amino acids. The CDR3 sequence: CASSLGLAGAQETQYF. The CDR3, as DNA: TGTGCCAGCAGCTTGGGGCTAGCGGGGGCCCAAGAGACCCAGTACTTC.

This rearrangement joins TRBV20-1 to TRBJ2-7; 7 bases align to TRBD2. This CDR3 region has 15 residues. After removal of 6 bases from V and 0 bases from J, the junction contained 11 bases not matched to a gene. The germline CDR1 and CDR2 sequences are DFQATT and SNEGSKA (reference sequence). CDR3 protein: CSARDSGTTSYEQYF. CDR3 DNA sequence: TGCAGTGCCCGGGACTCCGGGACTACCTCCTACGAGCAGTACTTC.

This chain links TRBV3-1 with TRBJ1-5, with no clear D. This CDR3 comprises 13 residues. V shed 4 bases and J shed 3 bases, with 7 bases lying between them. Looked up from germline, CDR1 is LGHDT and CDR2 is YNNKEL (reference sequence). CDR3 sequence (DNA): TGTGCCAGCAGCCCCGACCTCAATCAGCCCCAGCATTTT. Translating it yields CASSPDLNQPQHF.

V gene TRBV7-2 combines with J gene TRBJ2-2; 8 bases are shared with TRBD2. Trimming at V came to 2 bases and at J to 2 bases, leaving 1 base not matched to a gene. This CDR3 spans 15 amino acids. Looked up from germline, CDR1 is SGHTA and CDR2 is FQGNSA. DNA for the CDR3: TGTGCCAGCAGCTTAACTAGCGGCAACACCGGGGAGCTGTTTTTT. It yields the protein CASSLTSGNTGELFF.

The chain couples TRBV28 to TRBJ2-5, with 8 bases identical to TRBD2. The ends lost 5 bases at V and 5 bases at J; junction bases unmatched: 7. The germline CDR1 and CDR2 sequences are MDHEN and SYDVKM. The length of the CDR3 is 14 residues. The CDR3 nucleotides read TGTGCCAGCAGTCCCCGGGGGGGGGTCGAGACCCAGTACTTC. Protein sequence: CASSPRGGVETQYF.

The CDR3 DNA is TGTGCCAGCAGCGTTGAGGCTTCGGGTTCACCCCTCCACTTT. Translated, it gives CASSVEASGSPLHF. The chain uses TRBV9 and TRBJ1-6; no reliable D call. The CDR3 loop spans 14 amino acids. The germline CDR1 and CDR2 sequences are SGDLS and YYNGEE. Between the trimmed V and J ends, which lost 2 bases and 9 bases, there was a span of 12 bases.

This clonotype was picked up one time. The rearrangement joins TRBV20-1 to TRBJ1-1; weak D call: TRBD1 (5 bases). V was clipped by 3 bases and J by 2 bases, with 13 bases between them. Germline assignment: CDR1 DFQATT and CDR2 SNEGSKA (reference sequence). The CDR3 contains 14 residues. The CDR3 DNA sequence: TGCAGTGCTAGCGCCGGGGCTCCAAACACTGAAGCTTTCTTT. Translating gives CSASAGAPNTEAFF.

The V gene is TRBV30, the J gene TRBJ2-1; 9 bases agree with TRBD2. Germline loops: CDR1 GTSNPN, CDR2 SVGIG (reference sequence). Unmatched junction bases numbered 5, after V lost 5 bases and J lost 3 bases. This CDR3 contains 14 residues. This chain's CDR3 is CAWEAGGLYNEQFF. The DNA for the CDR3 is TGTGCCTGGGAGGCGGGGGGGCTCTACAATGAGCAGTTCTTC.

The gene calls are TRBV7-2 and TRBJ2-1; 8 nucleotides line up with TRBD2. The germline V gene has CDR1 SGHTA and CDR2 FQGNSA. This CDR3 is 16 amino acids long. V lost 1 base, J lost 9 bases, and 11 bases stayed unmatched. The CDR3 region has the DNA TGTGCCAGCAGCTTAGATCCAGCGGGAGCGGGATTTGAGCAGTTCTTC. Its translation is CASSLDPAGAGFEQFF.

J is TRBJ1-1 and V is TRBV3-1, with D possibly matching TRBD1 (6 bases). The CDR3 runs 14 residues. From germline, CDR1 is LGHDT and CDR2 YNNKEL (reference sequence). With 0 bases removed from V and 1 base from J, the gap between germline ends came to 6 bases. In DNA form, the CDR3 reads TGTGCCAGCAGCCAAGAGACAGGGAACACTGAAGCTTTCTTT. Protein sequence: CASSQETGNTEAFF.

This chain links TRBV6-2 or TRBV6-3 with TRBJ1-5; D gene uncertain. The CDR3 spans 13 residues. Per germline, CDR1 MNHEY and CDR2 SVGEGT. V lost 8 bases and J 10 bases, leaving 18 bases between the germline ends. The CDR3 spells CASVLPSRAPQHF. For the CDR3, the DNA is TGTGCCAGCGTCCTGCCCAGCCGGGCCCCCCAGCATTTT.

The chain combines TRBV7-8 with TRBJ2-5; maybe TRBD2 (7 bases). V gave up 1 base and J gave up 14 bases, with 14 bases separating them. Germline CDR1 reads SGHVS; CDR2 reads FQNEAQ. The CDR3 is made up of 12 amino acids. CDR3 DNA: TGTGCCAGCAGCTTAGGGCGGGGGCCCTTCTACTTC. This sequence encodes CASSLGRGPFYF.

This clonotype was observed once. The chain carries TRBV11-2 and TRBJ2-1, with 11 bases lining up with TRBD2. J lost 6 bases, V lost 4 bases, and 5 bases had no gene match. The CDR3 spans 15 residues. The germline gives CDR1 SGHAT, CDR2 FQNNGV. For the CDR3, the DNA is TGTGCCAGCAGCTCTCGACTAGCGGGAACCAATGAGCAGTTCTTC. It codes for CASSSRLAGTNEQFF.

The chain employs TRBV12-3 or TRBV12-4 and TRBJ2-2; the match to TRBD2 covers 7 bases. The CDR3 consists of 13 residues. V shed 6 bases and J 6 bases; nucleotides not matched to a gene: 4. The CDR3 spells CASSRRGAGELFF. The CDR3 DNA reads TGTGCCAGCAGCCGACGGGGGGCCGGGGAGCTGTTTTTT.

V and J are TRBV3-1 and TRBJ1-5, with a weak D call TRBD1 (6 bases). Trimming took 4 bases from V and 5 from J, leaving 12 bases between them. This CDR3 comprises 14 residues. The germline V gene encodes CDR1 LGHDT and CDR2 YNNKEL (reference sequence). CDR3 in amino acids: CASSRDTTHQPQHF. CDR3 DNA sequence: TGTGCCAGCAGCCGGGACACCACCCATCAGCCCCAGCATTTT.

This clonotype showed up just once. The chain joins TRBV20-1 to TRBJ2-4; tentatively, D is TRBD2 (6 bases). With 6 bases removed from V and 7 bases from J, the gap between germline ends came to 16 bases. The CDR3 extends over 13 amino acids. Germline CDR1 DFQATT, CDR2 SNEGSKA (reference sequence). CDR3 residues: CSAAGTSGNIQYF. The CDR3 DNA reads TGCAGTGCCGCGGGGACTTCGGGGAACATTCAGTACTTC.

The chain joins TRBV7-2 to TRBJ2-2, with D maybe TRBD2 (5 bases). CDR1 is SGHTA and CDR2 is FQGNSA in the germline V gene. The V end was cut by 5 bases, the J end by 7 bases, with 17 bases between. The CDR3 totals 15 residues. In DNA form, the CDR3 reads TGTGCCAGCAGCCCTTCTAGCCAGCTGGGCGGGGAGCTGTTTTTT. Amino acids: CASSPSSQLGGELFF.

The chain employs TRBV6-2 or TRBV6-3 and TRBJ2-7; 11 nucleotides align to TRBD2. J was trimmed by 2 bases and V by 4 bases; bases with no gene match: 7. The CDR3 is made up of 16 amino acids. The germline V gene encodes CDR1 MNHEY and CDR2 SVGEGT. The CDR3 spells CASSSQTSGAPYEQYF. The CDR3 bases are TGTGCCAGCAGTTCCCAGACTAGCGGGGCACCCTACGAGCAGTACTTC.

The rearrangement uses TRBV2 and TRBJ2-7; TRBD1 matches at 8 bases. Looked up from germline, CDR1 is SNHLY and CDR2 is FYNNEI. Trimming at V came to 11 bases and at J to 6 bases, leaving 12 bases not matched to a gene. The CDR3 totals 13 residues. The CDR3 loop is CAGSDRDLGEQYF. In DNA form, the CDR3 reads TGTGCCGGATCGGACAGGGACCTGGGCGAGCAGTACTTC.

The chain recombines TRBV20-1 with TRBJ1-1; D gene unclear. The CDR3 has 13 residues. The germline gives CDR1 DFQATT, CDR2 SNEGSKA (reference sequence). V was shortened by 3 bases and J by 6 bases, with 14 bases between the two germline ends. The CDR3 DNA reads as TGCAGTGCTAGTGGGCAGGTCACCGCTGAAGCTTTCTTT. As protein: CSASGQVTAEAFF.

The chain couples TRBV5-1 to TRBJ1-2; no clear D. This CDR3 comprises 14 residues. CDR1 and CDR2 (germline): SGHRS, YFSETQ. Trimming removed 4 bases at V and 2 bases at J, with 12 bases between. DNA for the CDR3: TGCGCCAGCAGCCCACAGCCGGGAAACTATGGCTACACCTTC. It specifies CASSPQPGNYGYTF.

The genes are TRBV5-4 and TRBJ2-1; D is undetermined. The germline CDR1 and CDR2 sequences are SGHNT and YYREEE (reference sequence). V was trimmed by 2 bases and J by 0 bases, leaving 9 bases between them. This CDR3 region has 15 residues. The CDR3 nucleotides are TGTGCCAGCAGCTTAGAGTGGGACTCCTACAATGAGCAGTTCTTC. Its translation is CASSLEWDSYNEQFF.